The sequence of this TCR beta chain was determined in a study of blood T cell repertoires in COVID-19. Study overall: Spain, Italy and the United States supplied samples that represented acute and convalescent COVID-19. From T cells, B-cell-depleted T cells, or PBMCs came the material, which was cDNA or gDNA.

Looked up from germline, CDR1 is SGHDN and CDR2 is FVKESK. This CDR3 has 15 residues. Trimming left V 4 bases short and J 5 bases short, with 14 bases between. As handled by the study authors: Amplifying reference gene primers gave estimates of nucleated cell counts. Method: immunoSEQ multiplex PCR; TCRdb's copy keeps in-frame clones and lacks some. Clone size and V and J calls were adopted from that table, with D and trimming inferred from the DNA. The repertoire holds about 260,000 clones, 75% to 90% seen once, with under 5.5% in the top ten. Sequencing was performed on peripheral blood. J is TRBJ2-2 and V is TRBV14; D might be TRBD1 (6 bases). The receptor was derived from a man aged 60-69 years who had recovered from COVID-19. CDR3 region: CASSPISQGTGELFF. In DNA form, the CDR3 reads TGTGCCAGCAGCCCAATTAGTCAGGGGACCGGGGAGCTGTTTTTT.